The entry that follows covers one TCR beta chain sequence. Its antigen remains unidentified. Measured with immunoSEQ multiplex PCR; TCRdb has only the in-frame clones, and not every one. The sample consists of roughly 9,000 clones, around 73% of them appearing once. This sample was taken from a study of tumor-infiltrating lymphocytes in localized non-small cell lung cancer. Study-wide results and limits: Different pieces of the same tissue went to different assays, confounding technical variation with intratumor heterogeneity.

There are 14 residues in the CDR3. Germline V gene lookup returns CDR1 SGHTS and CDR2 YDEGEE. V lost 1 base and J lost 4, with 10 bases in between. The chain combines TRBV5-8 with TRBJ2-3; no reliable D call. This receptor was identified in a human donor with non-small cell lung cancer. Sequenced: uninvolved lung tissue not adjacent to the tumor. Here the CDR3 DNA reads TGTGCCAGCAGCTTGAGAATAGCCTCAGATACGCAGTATTTT. Translating gives CASSLRIASDTQYF.